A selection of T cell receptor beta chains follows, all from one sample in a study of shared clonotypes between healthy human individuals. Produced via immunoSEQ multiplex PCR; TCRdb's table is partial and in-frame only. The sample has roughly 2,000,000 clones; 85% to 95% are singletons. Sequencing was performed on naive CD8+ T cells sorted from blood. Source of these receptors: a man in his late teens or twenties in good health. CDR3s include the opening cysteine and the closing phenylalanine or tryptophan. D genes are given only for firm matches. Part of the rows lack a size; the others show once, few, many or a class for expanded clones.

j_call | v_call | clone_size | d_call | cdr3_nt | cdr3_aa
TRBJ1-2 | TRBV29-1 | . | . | TGCAGCGTTGAGGTGGGGATCTATGGCTACACCTTC | CSVEVGIYGYTF
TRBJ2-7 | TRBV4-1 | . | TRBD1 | TGCGCCAGCAGCCCTGAGAACAGGGGCTACGAGCAGTACTTC | CASSPENRGYEQYF
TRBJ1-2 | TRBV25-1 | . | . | TGTGCCAGCAGTCCCCAGGGGAACTATGGCTACACCTTC | CASSPQGNYGYTF
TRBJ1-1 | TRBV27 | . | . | TGTGCCAGCAGTTACGGGGGCGCGGTGGCTGAAGCTTTCTTT | CASSYGGAVAEAFF
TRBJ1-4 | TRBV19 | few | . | TGTGCCAGTAGTGTGCGTGCTAATGAAAAACTGTTTTTT | CASSVRANEKLFF
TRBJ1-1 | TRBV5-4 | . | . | TGTGCCAGCAGCCGACTTGGTGGGGGTAACACTGAAGCTTTCTTT | CASSRLGGGNTEAFF
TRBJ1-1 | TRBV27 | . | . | TGTGCCAGCAGTTTAGTTGAGGACACTGAAGCTTTCTTT | CASSLVEDTEAFF
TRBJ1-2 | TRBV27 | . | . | TGTGCCAGCAGTTTTAGGCTCACGGCCCCGGTTGGCTACACCTTC | CASSFRLTAPVGYTF
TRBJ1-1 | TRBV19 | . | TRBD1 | TGTGCCAGTAGCCAATACGACAGGGAGCACGATGAAGCTTTCTTT | CASSQYDREHDEAFF
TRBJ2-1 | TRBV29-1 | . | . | TGCAGCGTTGAAGATGACAGGACGGATGAGCAGTTCTTC | CSVEDDRTDEQFF
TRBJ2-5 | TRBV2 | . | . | TGTGCCAGCTATCCGGGACTCGCGGAGACCCAGTACTTC | CASYPGLAETQYF
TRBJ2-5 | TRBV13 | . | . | TGTGCCAGCAGCTTGGGGGACCAAGAGACCCAGTACTTC | CASSLGDQETQYF
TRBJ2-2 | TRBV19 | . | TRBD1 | TGTGCCAGTATCCTGGGACAGGGGCCGGCCGGGGAGCTGTTTTTT | CASILGQGPAGELFF
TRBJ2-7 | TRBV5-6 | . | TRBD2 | TGTGCCAGCAGTTTGGGGCTAGCGGACTCCTACGAGCAGTACTTC | CASSLGLADSYEQYF
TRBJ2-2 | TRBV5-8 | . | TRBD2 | TGTGCCAGCAGCGAGCGGGGGGGCCTGACCGGGGAGCTGTTTTTT | CASSERGGLTGELFF
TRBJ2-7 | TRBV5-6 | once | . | TGTGCCAGCACCGACTGGGACCGTTCCTACGAGCAGTACTTC | CASTDWDRSYEQYF
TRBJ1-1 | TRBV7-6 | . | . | TGTGCCAGCAGCTTAGACAAGTACGTTGATGGCACTGAAGCTTTCTTT | CASSLDKYVDGTEAFF
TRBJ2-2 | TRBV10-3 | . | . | TGTGCCATCAGTGGGGCCGGGGAGCTGTTTTTT | CAISGAGELFF
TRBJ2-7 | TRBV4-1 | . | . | TGCGCCAGCAGCCATCGCGCCCGGGGGGCGGACGAGCAGTACTTC | CASSHRARGADEQYF
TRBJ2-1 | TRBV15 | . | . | TGTGCCACCAGCGGACCGGGACCCGAGAATGAGCAGTTCTTC | CATSGPGPENEQFF